The 22 T cell receptor beta chains listed next were all sequenced from one sample in a study of graft-versus-host responses after intestinal transplantation. TCRdb keeps only in-frame clones here, not all; method: immunoSEQ multiplex PCR. The data hold 23,000 or so clones, with roughly four fifths observed a single time. No antigen is known for these receptors. The sequencing here drew on unstimulated CD8+ T cells sorted from spleen or lymph node cells, taken before transplant. Receptors were obtained from a human donor who was the organ donor for an intestinal transplant.

The chain has TRBV5-6 and TRBJ2-7; D perhaps matches TRBD2 (6 bases). Germline CDR1 reads SGHDT; CDR2 reads YYEEEE. Deletions cut 3 bases from V and 2 bases from J, with 18 bases between. This CDR3 has 16 amino acids. The chain's CDR3 is CASSWGVGGLAYEQYF. DNA of the CDR3: TGTGCCAGCAGCTGGGGGGTGGGTGGGTTAGCCTACGAGCAGTACTTC. The full variable domain, in which reference TRBV5-6 and TRBJ2-7 provide the parts outside the CDR3, is DAGVTQSPTHLIKTRGQQVTLRCSPKSGHDTVSWYQQALGQGPQFIFQYYEEEERQRGNFPDRFSGHQFPNYSSELNVNALLLGDSALYLCASSWGVGGLAYEQYFGPGTRLTVT.

The chain is built from TRBV19 and TRBJ1-2; 9 positions agree with TRBD1. This CDR3 comprises 15 residues. Looked up from germline, CDR1 is LNHDA and CDR2 is SQIVND (reference sequence). The V segment lost 5 bases and the J segment 6 bases; nucleotides outside the gene matches: 10. The CDR3, as DNA: TGTGCCAGTAGTGGAACGACAGGGGGGTACCATGGCTACACCTTC. Translating it yields CASSGTTGGYHGYTF.

The chain is built from TRBV9 and TRBJ2-7; 14 bases match TRBD2. V was clipped by 2 bases and J by 2 bases; unmatched bases: 0. Germline V gene sequence: CDR1 SGDLS, CDR2 YYNGEE. CDR3 size: 15 residues. The CDR3 bases are TGTGCCAGCAGCGTGACTAGCGGGAGGGCCTACGAGCAGTACTTC. It translates to CASSVTSGRAYEQYF.

V and J are TRBV25-1 and TRBJ2-7; 10 bases align to TRBD2. Germline V gene sequence: CDR1 MGHDK, CDR2 SYGVNS. The CDR3 length is 13 residues. Losses at the gene ends were 6 bases for V and 3 bases for J; bases not matched to a gene: 2. CDR3 amino acids: CASSTSGDYEQYF. The CDR3 nucleotides read TGTGCCAGCAGCACTAGCGGGGACTACGAGCAGTACTTC.

The count of this clone is one. V and J are TRBV12-5 and TRBJ2-3; weak D call: TRBD2 (7 bases). The V gene's germline CDR1 is LGHNT and CDR2 FRNRAP. The CDR3 spans 14 residues. The V gene lost 5 bases and the J gene lost 1 base, with 10 bases spanning the gap. CDR3 nucleotide sequence: TGTGCTAGTGGTCTCGGGGGGCGCACAGATACGCAGTATTTT. Its translation is CASGLGGRTDTQYF.

The V and J genes are TRBV2 and TRBJ1-1, with a weak D call TRBD1 (5 bases). The CDR3 covers 18 residues. V gave up 6 bases and J gave up 5 bases, with 28 bases separating them. Germline V gives CDR1 SNHLY, CDR2 FYNNEI. CDR3 nucleotide sequence: TGTGCCAGCAGCCCCTCGCGTTGGGCCTTTAAGGGGACTACTGAAGCTTTCTTT. Encoded protein: CASSPSRWAFKGTTEAFF.

V usage is TRBV7-9 and J usage is TRBJ1-2; possibly TRBD1 for D (5 bases). V lost 8 bases and J 0 bases, leaving 16 bases between the germline ends. The CDR3 length is 15 residues. Germline assignment: CDR1 SEHNR and CDR2 FQNEAQ (reference sequence). The CDR3: CASAGQARANYGYTF. The CDR3 DNA follows: TGTGCCAGCGCGGGGCAGGCGCGAGCTAACTATGGCTACACCTTC.

The chain has TRBV19 and TRBJ2-5; 12 bases fit TRBD1. Germline CDR1 reads LNHDA; CDR2 reads SQIVND (reference sequence). V was pared by 8 bases and J by 11 bases, with 12 bases of the junction left unmatched. The CDR3 runs to 14 residues. The CDR3 loop is CASPGDRGPDEQYF. The CDR3 DNA reads as TGTGCCAGTCCCGGGGACAGGGGGCCGGATGAGCAGTACTTC.

The chain links TRBV7-2 to TRBJ1-2; the D is unclear. Looked up from germline, CDR1 is SGHTA and CDR2 is FQGNSA. CDR3 size: 15 residues. Trimming took 1 base from V and 2 from J, leaving 11 bases between them. The CDR3 is CASSLEVRENYGYTF. In DNA form, the CDR3 reads TGTGCCAGCAGCTTAGAAGTGCGGGAGAACTATGGCTACACCTTC.

J is TRBJ2-7 and V is TRBV2, with D tentatively TRBD1 (5 bases). This CDR3 comprises 12 residues. Germline values: CDR1 SNHLY, CDR2 FYNNEI. V lost 3 bases, J lost 4 bases, and 7 bases lay in between. Here the CDR3 reads CASSETDYEQYF. Written as DNA, the CDR3 is TGTGCCAGCAGTGAGACAGATTACGAGCAGTACTTC.

This chain connects TRBV13 to TRBJ1-3; D may be TRBD1 (5 bases). Deletions cut 5 bases from V and 7 bases from J, with 18 bases between. Germline lookup yields CDR1 PRHDT and CDR2 FYEKMQ (reference sequence). The CDR3 consists of 15 residues. CDR3 DNA: TGTGCCAGCAGCATTAGAGGGGTTGTCGGGAACACCATATATTTT. This encodes CASSIRGVVGNTIYF. Combining the CDR3 with reference TRBV13 and TRBJ1-3 gives the whole variable domain AAGVIQSPRHLIKEKRETATLKCYPIPRHDTVYWYQQGPGQDPQFLISFYEKMQSDKGSIPDRFSAQQFSDYHSELNMSSLELGDSALYFCASSIRGVVGNTIYFGEGSWLTVV.

J is TRBJ2-3 and V is TRBV7-8, with no clear D. The CDR3 sequence is 13 residues long. The germline V gene has CDR1 SGHVS and CDR2 FQNEAQ. V lost 4 bases and J 1 base, leaving 6 bases between the germline ends. The CDR3 nucleotides read TGTGCCAGCAGCTCTCGCCGCACAGATACGCAGTATTTT. Translation gives CASSSRRTDTQYF.

In this sample, this clone turned up a few times. The chain couples TRBV7-6 to TRBJ1-4; D is unresolved. Deletions cut 4 bases from V and 5 bases from J, with 14 bases between. The CDR3 totals 15 residues. Germline assignment: CDR1 SGHVS and CDR2 FNYEAQ. The CDR3 is CASSSDGRLNEKLFF. The CDR3 DNA follows: TGTGCCAGCAGCTCCGATGGACGGCTGAATGAAAAACTGTTTTTT.

This CDR3 is CASSPGLAGWGGELFF. Written as DNA, the CDR3 is TGTGCCAGCAGCCCGGGACTAGCGGGATGGGGCGGGGAGCTGTTTTTT. The genes are TRBV7-2 and TRBJ2-2; the match to TRBD2 covers 13 bases. Germline trimming cut 5 bases from V and 7 bases from J; bases unmatched to any gene: 7. Germline CDR1 is SGHTA and CDR2 is FQGNSA. This CDR3 spans 16 amino acids.

The V gene is TRBV4-1, the J gene TRBJ2-7; 9 bases line up with TRBD1. This CDR3 is 15 amino acids long. Germline CDR1 and CDR2: MGHRA and YSYEKL. V lost 1 base to trimming and J lost 5 bases; unmatched junction nucleotides: 6. The CDR3 DNA is TGCGCCAGCAGCCAAGTACAGGGGGCCCCCGACGAGCAGTACTTC. Amino acids: CASSQVQGAPDEQYF.

The chain recombines TRBV2 with TRBJ2-7; D is unresolved. The CDR3 runs to 12 residues. Germline CDR1 reads SNHLY; CDR2 reads FYNNEI. The ends were cut back, 3 bases at V and 3 bases at J, with 6 bases in the middle. Written as DNA, the CDR3 is TGTGCCAGCAGTGACGCCGGCTACGAGCAGTACTTC. Its protein is CASSDAGYEQYF.

V is TRBV19 and J is TRBJ1-2; weak D call: TRBD1 (5 bases). V gave up 4 bases and J gave up 4 bases, with 10 bases separating them. Germline values: CDR1 LNHDA, CDR2 SQIVND (reference sequence). This CDR3 is 13 amino acids long. The CDR3 loop reads CASSNRGGYGYTF. The CDR3 bases are TGTGCCAGTAGTAATCGGGGGGGCTATGGCTACACCTTC.

The J gene is TRBJ1-2, the V gene TRBV13; a weak D match, TRBD1 (6 bases). In germline, CDR1 is PRHDT, CDR2 FYEKMQ (reference sequence). The CDR3 is 13 amino acids. Deletions cut 0 bases from V and 8 bases from J, with 10 bases between. CDR3 in amino acids: CASSLGQGGGYTF. DNA for the CDR3: TGTGCCAGCAGCTTAGGACAGGGTGGCGGCTACACCTTC.

The rearrangement joins TRBV7-2 to TRBJ2-3, with D perhaps given as TRBD1 or TRBD2 (6 bases each). The germline V gene encodes CDR1 SGHTA and CDR2 FQGNSA. CDR3 length: 15 amino acids. V gave up 3 bases and J gave up 2 bases, with 12 bases separating them. The CDR3 region is CASSFWGAYTDTQYF. The CDR3 DNA reads as TGTGCCAGCAGCTTTTGGGGGGCCTACACAGATACGCAGTATTTT.

V and J are TRBV5-6 and TRBJ2-7; D call uncertain. Trimming left V 0 bases short and J 5 bases short, with 3 bases between. CDR1 SGHDT and CDR2 YYEEEE come from the germline V gene. The CDR3 loop spans 11 amino acids. The chain's CDR3 is CASSLGDEQYF. The CDR3 DNA sequence: TGTGCCAGCAGCTTGGGGGACGAGCAGTACTTC.

The J gene is TRBJ1-4, the V gene TRBV7-9, with TRBD1 identical over 7 bases. The CDR3 length is 13 residues. J gave up 7 bases and V 2 bases, and 1 base lay outside the gene matches. CDR1 and CDR2 (germline): SEHNR, FQNEAQ (reference sequence). For the CDR3, the DNA is TGTGCCAGCAGCTTATGGACAGGTGAAAAACTGTTTTTT. Protein: CASSLWTGEKLFF. Together with reference TRBV7-9 and TRBJ1-4, the CDR3 gives the full variable domain: DTGVSQNPRHKITKRGQNVTFRCDPISEHNRLYWYRQTLGQGPEFLTYFQNEAQLEKSRLLSDRFSAERPKGSFSTLEIQRTEQGDSAMYLCASSLWTGEKLFFGSGTQLSVL.

V gene TRBV18 combines with J gene TRBJ2-5; 11 bases agree with TRBD2. The V segment lost 3 bases and the J segment 4 bases; nucleotides outside the gene matches: 13. The CDR3 has 18 amino acids. Germline V gene data show CDR1 as KGHSH and CDR2 as LQKENI. CDR3 bases: TGTGCCAGCTCACCCCCCCGTCAGACTAGCGGGGACCCAGAGACCCAGTACTTC. It encodes CASSPPRQTSGDPETQYF.